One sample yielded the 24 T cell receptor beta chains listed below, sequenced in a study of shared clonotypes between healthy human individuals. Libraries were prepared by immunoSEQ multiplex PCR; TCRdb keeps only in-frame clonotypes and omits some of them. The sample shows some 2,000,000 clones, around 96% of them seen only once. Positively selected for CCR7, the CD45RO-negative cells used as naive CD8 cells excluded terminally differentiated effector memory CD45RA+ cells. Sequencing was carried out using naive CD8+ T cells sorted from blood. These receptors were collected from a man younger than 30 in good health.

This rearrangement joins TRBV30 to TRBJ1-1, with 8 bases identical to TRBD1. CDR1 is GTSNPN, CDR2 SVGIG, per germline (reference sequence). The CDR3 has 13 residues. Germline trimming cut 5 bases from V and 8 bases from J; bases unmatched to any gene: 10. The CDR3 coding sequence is TGTGCCTGGTCCTTTGGGACAGGTGGAGAAGCTTTCTTT. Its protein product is CAWSFGTGGEAFF.

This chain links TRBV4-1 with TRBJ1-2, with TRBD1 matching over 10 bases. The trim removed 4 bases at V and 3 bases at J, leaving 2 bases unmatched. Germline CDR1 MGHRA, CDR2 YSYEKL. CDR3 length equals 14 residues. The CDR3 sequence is CASSPTGGHYGYTF. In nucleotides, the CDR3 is TGCGCCAGCAGCCCGACAGGGGGCCACTATGGCTACACCTTC.

CDR3 residues: CASEGGITDTQYF. The CDR3 DNA is TGTGCCAGCGAAGGAGGGATCACAGATACGCAGTATTTT. The rearrangement joins TRBV11-2 to TRBJ2-3, with D perhaps matching TRBD2 (6 bases). Germline CDR1 and CDR2: SGHAT and FQNNGV. CDR3 length: 13 amino acids. V lost 8 bases to trimming and J lost 2 bases, with 11 bases between them.

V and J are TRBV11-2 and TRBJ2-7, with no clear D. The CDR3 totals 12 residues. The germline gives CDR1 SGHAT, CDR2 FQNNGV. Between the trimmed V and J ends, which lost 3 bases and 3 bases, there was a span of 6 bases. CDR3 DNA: TGTGCCAGCAGCTTCGACTTCTACGAGCAGTACTTC. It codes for CASSFDFYEQYF.

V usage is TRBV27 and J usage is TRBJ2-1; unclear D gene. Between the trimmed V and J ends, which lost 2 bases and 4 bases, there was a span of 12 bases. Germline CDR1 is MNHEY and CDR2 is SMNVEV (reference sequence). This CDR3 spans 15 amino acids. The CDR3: CASSLGQSPYNEQFF. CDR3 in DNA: TGTGCCAGCAGTTTAGGGCAGAGCCCTTACAATGAGCAGTTCTTC.

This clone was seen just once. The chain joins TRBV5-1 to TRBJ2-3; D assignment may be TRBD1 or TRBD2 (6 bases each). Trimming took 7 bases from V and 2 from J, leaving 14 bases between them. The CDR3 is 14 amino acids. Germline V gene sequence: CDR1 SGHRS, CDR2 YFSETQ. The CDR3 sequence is CASRQEGYTDTQYF. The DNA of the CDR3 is TGCGCCAGCCGACAGGAGGGATACACAGATACGCAGTATTTT.

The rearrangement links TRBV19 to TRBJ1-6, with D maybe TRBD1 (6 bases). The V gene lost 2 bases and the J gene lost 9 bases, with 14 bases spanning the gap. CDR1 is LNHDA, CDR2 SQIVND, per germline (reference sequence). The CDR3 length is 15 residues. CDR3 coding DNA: TGTGCCAGTAGTATACTCGGGGACACTCCTTCACCCCTCCACTTT. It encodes CASSILGDTPSPLHF.

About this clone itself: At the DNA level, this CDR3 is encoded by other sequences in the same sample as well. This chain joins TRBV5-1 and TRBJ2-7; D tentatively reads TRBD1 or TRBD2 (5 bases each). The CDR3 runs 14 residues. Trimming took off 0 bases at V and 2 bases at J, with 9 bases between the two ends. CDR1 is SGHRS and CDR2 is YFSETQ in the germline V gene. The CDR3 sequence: CASSLGDGAYEQYF. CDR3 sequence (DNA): TGCGCCAGCAGCTTGGGGGACGGCGCCTACGAGCAGTACTTC. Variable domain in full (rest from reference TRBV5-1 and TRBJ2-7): KAGVTQTPRYLIKTRGQQVTLSCSPISGHRSVSWYQQTPGQGLQFLFEYFSETQRNKGNFPGRFSGRQFSNSRSEMNVSTLELGDSALYLCASSLGDGAYEQYFGPGTRLTVT.

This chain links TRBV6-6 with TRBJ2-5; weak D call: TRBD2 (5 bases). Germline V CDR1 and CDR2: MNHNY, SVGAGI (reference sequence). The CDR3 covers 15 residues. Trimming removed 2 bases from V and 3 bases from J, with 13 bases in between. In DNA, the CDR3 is TGTGCCAGCAGTTACCTCGGTAGCGCTAAAGAGACCCAGTACTTC. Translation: CASSYLGSAKETQYF.

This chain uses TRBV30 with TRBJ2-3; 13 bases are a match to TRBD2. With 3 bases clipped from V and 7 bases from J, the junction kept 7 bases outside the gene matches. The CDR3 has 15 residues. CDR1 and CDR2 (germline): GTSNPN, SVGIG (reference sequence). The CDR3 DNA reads TGTGCCTGGAGCGAAACTAGCGGGGGGGCCAATACGCAGTATTTT. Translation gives CAWSETSGGANTQYF.

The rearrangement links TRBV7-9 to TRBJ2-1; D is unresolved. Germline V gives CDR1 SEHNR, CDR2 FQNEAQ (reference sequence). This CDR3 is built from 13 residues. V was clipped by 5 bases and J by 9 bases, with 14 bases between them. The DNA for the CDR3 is TGTGCCAGCAGCGCCCCCGGCGGCAGTGAGCAGTTCTTC. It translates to CASSAPGGSEQFF. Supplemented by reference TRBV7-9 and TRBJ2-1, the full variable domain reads DTGVSQNPRHKITKRGQNVTFRCDPISEHNRLYWYRQTLGQGPEFLTYFQNEAQLEKSRLLSDRFSAERPKGSFSTLEIQRTEQGDSAMYLCASSAPGGSEQFFGPGTRLTVL.

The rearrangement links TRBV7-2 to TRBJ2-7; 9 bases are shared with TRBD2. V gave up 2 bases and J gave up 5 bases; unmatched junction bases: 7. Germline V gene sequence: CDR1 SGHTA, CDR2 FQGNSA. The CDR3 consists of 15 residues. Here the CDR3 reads CASSLILAGEDEQYF. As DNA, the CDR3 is TGTGCCAGCAGCTTAATTTTAGCGGGAGAGGACGAGCAGTACTTC.

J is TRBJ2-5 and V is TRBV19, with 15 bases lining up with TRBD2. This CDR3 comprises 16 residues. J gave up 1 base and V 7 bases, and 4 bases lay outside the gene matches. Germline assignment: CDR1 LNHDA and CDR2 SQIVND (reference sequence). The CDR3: CASMRGLAGGQETQYF. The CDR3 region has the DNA TGTGCCAGTATGCGGGGACTAGCGGGGGGCCAAGAGACCCAGTACTTC.

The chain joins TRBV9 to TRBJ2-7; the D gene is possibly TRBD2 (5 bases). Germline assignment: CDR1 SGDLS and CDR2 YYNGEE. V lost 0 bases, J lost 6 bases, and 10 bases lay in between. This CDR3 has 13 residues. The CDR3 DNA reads TGTGCCAGCAGCGTAGACCTAGCTAGCGAGCAGTACTTC. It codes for CASSVDLASEQYF. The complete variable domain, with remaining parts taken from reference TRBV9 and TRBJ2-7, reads DSGVTQTPKHLITATGQRVTLRCSPRSGDLSVYWYQQSLDQGLQFLIQYYNGEERAKGNILERFSAQQFPDLHSELNLSSLELGDSALYFCASSVDLASEQYFGPGTRLTVT.

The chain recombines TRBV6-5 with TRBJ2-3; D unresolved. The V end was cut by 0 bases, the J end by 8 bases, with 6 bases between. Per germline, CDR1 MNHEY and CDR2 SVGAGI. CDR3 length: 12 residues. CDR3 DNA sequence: TGTGCCAGCAGTTACTCGTGGAGTACGCAGTATTTT. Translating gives CASSYSWSTQYF.

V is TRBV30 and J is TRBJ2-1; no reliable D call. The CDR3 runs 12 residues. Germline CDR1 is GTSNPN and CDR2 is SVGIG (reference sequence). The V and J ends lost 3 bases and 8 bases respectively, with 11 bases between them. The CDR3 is CAWSQPRDEQFF. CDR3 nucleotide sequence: TGTGCCTGGAGCCAGCCTAGGGATGAGCAGTTCTTC. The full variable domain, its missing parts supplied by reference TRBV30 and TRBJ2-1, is SQTIHQWPATLVQPVGSPLSLECTVEGTSNPNLYWYRQAAGRGLQLLFYSVGIGQISSEVPQNLSASRPQDRQFILSSKKLLLSDSGFYLCAWSQPRDEQFFGPGTRLTVL.

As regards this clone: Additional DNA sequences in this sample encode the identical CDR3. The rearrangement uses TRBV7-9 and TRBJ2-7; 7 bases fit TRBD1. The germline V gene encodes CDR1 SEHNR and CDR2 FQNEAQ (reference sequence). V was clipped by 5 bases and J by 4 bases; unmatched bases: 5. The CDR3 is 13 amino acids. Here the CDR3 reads CASSSQDRYEQYF. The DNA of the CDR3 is TGTGCCAGCAGCAGCCAGGACAGGTACGAGCAGTACTTC.

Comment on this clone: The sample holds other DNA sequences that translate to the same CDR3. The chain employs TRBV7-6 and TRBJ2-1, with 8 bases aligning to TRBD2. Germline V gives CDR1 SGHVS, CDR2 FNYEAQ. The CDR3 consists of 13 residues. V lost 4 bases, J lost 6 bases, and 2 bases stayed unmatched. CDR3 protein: CASSSGLANEQFF. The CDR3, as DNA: TGTGCCAGCAGCTCCGGACTAGCCAATGAGCAGTTCTTC.

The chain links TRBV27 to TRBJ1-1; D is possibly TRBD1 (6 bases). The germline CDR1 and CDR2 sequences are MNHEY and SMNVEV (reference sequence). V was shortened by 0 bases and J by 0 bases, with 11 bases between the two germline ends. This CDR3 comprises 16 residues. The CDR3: CASSLSGATMNTEAFF. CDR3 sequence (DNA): TGTGCCAGCAGTTTATCGGGGGCGACCATGAACACTGAAGCTTTCTTT.

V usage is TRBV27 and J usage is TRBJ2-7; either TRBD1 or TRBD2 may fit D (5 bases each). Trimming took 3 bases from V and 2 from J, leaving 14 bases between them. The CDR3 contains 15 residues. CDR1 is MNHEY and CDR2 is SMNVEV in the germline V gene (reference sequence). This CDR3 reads CASSFAAGTTYEQYF. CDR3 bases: TGTGCCAGCAGTTTCGCGGCAGGGACGACCTACGAGCAGTACTTC.

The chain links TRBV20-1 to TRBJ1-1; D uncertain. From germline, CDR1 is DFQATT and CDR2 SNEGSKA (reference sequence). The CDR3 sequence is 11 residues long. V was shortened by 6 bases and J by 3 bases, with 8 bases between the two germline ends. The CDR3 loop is CSAESDTEAFF. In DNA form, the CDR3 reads TGCAGTGCCGAGAGTGACACTGAAGCTTTCTTT.

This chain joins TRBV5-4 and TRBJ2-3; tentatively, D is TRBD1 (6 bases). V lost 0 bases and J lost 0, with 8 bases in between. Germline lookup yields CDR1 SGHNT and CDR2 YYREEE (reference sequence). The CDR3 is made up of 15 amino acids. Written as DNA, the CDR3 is TGTGCCAGCAGCTTGGTACAGGGTAGCACAGATACGCAGTATTTT. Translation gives CASSLVQGSTDTQYF.

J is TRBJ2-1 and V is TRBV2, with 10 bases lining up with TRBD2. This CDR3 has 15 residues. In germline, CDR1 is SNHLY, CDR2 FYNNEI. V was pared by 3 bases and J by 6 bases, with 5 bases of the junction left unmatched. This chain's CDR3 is CASSDPGLAINEQFF. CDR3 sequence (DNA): TGTGCCAGCAGTGATCCGGGACTAGCGATCAATGAGCAGTTCTTC.

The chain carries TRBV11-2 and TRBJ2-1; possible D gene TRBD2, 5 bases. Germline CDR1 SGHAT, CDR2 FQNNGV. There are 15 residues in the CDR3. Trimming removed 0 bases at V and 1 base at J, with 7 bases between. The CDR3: CASSLERTSYNEQFF. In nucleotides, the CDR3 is TGTGCCAGCAGCTTAGAGCGGACTTCCTACAATGAGCAGTTCTTC.